This T cell receptor (beta chain) appears in the sequencing data of a study of persistence of HIV-infected CD4 T cells. Study background: The sample holds CD4+ T cells responsive to CMV or HIV-1 Gag. Donors had been on suppressive ART for a median of roughly 8 years. Study conclusions and caveats: TCRbeta richness was lower in CMV- and Gag-responding cells than in anti-CD3/anti-CD28-responding cells. Degenerate expanded CDR3beta sequences were enriched among CMV- and Gag-responding cells.

The stimulus was lysate of CMV-infected fibroblasts, approximately 9.7 ug/mL. Memory cells lacking CD40L and CD69 with high CD45RO were sorted. As to this clone: Its matching antigen is unknown.

V was shortened by 1 base and J by 0 bases, with 7 bases between the two germline ends. CDR3 length: 15 amino acids. Germline CDR1 is LNHDA and CDR2 is SQIVND (reference sequence). Sequencing used immunoSEQ version 4 in survey mode. The method was immunoSEQ multiplex PCR; TCRdb's version includes in-frame clones alone and lacks a portion of them. The sample includes 48,000 or so clones, more than 70% of them seen just once. The input for sequencing was CD4+ T cells sorted from PBMCs after approximately 19-hour stimulation, taken from a patient who received antiretroviral therapy. The receptor's source is an adult man with HIV who was CMV-seropositive. The rearrangement uses TRBV19 and TRBJ1-5; D call uncertain. Here the CDR3 DNA reads TGTGCCAGTAGTATAGGGCAGGCTAGCAATCAGCCCCAGCATTTT. This codes for CASSIGQASNQPQHF.